The subject of this entry is one TCR beta chain. The data stem from a study of cytomegalovirus exposure and HLA in healthy donors. Germline assignment: CDR1 SEHNR and CDR2 FQNEAQ (reference sequence). V trimming: 3 bases; J trimming: 5 bases; junction bases outside the gene matches: 15. This CDR3 region has 19 residues. The repertoire was sequenced with immunoSEQ multiplex PCR; TCRdb's copy has only in-frame clones and lacks some. This sample has 260,000 or so clones, with 85% to 90% found just once. The clonotype comes from a woman in her late teens or twenties in good health and CMV-seronegative. The V call is TRBV7-9, the J call TRBJ2-2, with TRBD2 identical over 10 bases. The sample taken for sequencing was PBMCs. The CDR3 loop is CASSFGVQLAGLRTGELFF. The CDR3 DNA reads as TGTGCCAGCAGCTTCGGTGTCCAACTAGCGGGGCTCCGAACCGGGGAGCTGTTTTTT. Looking up the rest from reference TRBV7-9 and TRBJ2-2 gives the full variable domain: DTGVSQNPRHKITKRGQNVTFRCDPISEHNRLYWYRQTLGQGPEFLTYFQNEAQLEKSRLLSDRFSAERPKGSFSTLEIQRTEQGDSAMYLCASSFGVQLAGLRTGELFFGEGSRLTVL.